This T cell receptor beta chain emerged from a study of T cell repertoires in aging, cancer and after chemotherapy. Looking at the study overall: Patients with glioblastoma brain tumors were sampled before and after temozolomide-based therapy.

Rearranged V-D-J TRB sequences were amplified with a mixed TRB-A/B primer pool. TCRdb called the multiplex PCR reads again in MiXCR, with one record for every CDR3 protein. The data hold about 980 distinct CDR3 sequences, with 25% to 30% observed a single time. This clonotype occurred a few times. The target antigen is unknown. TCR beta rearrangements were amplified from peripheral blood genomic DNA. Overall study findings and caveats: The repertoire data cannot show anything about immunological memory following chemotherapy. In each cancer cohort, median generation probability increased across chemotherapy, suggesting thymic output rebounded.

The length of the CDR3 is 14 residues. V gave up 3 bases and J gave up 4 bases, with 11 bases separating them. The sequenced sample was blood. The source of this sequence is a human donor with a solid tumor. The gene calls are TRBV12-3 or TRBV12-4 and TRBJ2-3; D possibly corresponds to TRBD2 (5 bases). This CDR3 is CASSFKGRADTQYF. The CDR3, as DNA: TGTGCCAGCAGTTTTAAAGGGAGAGCAGATACGCAGTATTTT.